These 32 T cell receptor beta chains came from one sample sequenced in a study of blood T cell repertoires in COVID-19. Here immunoSEQ multiplex PCR was the method, and the copy in TCRdb shows in-frame clones only, minus some. The sample lists some 150,000 clones, around 76% occurring once. Source material: peripheral blood. These receptors came from a man in his sixties with acute or convalescent COVID-19.

This clone was detected only once. Other DNA sequences of this sample code for an identical CDR3. V usage is TRBV3-1 (or the pseudogene TRBV3-2) and J usage is TRBJ1-1; 8 nucleotides agree with TRBD1. The CDR3 has 14 residues. The germline V gene has CDR1 LGHDT and CDR2 YNNKEL (reference sequence). The trim removed 1 base at V and 3 bases at J, leaving 1 base unmatched. Here the CDR3 reads CASSQGTGYTEAFF. In DNA form, the CDR3 reads TGTGCCAGCAGCCAAGGGACAGGGTACACTGAAGCTTTCTTT.

The chain is built from TRBV6-4 and TRBJ1-1; the match to TRBD1 covers 7 bases. Looked up from germline, CDR1 is MRHNA and CDR2 is SNTAGT. This CDR3 spans 14 amino acids. J was trimmed by 0 bases and V by 5 bases; bases with no gene match: 3. The CDR3 DNA is TGTGCCAGCAGTCCGGGACAGTTGAACACTGAAGCTTTCTTT. Translation gives CASSPGQLNTEAFF.

The chain uses TRBV28 and TRBJ1-2, with D possibly matching TRBD1 (5 bases). V was shortened by 3 bases and J by 2 bases, with 10 bases between the two germline ends. In germline, CDR1 is MDHEN, CDR2 SYDVKM. The CDR3 sequence is 14 residues long. In DNA, the CDR3 is TGTGCCAGCAGTTTGGGGCCGATGAACTATGGCTACACCTTC. Translated, it gives CASSLGPMNYGYTF.

In its sample, this clone ranks as medium-sized. The chain joins TRBV15 to TRBJ1-1; D not resolved. The V end was cut by 0 bases, the J end by 8 bases, with 7 bases between. CDR1 is LNHNV and CDR2 is YYDKDF in the germline V gene (reference sequence). This CDR3 region has 12 residues. CDR3 DNA sequence: TGTGCCACCAGCAGAGATGAGATCGAAGCTTTCTTT. Amino acid sequence: CATSRDEIEAFF.

The chain couples TRBV18 to TRBJ2-4; 14 nucleotides match TRBD2. The CDR3 is 16 amino acids. Germline V gene data show CDR1 as KGHSH and CDR2 as LQKENI. Germline trimming cut 3 bases from V and 9 bases from J; bases unmatched to any gene: 7. The DNA of the CDR3 is TGTGCCAGCTCACCCATGACTAGCGGGAGGGCCACCATTCAGTACTTC. This translates into CASSPMTSGRATIQYF.

The table lists this clone with many counts. The rearrangement uses TRBV3-1 (or the pseudogene TRBV3-2) and TRBJ1-2; D might be TRBD1 (5 bases). The V end was cut by 2 bases, the J end by 1 base, with 8 bases between. Germline assignment: CDR1 LGHDT and CDR2 YNNKEL (reference sequence). This CDR3 contains 14 residues. CDR3 DNA sequence: TGTGCCAGCAGCCAACAGGGTTTTAACTATGGCTACACCTTC. Protein product: CASSQQGFNYGYTF.

J is TRBJ2-7 and V is TRBV21-1; TRBD1 is the table's D call, not checked against the DNA. TRBV21-1 is recorded as a pseudogene. CDR3 size: 15 residues. CDR3 residues: CASRAPGSQGNEQYF. The CDR3 DNA follows: TGTGCCAGCAGGGCCCCCGGGTCCCAGGGAAACGAGCAGTACTTC.

This clone is a singleton in its sample. This chain joins TRBV27 and TRBJ2-1, with a possible D match to TRBD1 (5 bases). Germline assignment: CDR1 MNHEY and CDR2 SMNVEV (reference sequence). V was pared by 1 base and J by 5 bases, with 15 bases between. The CDR3 consists of 16 residues. Here the CDR3 reads CASSLLGPGINNEQFF. CDR3 coding DNA: TGTGCCAGCAGTTTATTGGGGCCAGGGATCAACAATGAGCAGTTCTTC.

V gene TRBV7-3 combines with J gene TRBJ2-6; tentatively, D is TRBD2 (6 bases). V was trimmed by 1 base and J by 0 bases, leaving 16 bases between them. CDR1 and CDR2 from the germline V gene are SGHTA and FQGTGA. This CDR3 has 19 amino acids. This CDR3 is CASSLNPYSGPSGANVLTF. CDR3 in DNA: TGTGCCAGCAGCTTAAACCCGTATAGCGGCCCCTCTGGGGCCAACGTCCTGACTTTC.

This sequence joins TRBV10-1 and TRBJ2-1, with D possibly being TRBD2 (6 bases). V was cut by 4 bases and J by 4 bases, with 8 bases left in between. This CDR3 region has 13 residues. The germline gives CDR1 WNHNN, CDR2 SYGVQD (reference sequence). The CDR3 bases are TGCGCCAGCAGTGGCGGGGCGTACAATGAGCAGTTCTTC. Protein product: CASSGGAYNEQFF.

In its sample, this clone was seen many times. The chain links TRBV2 to TRBJ1-2; 7 bases align to TRBD1. The CDR3 has 14 residues. The V segment lost 8 bases and the J segment 1 base; nucleotides outside the gene matches: 7. Germline CDR1 reads SNHLY; CDR2 reads FYNNEI. The CDR3 DNA sequence: TGTGCCAGCGTCCTAGACAGGGTTAACTATGGCTACACCTTC. Translated: CASVLDRVNYGYTF. Drawing the rest from reference TRBV2 and TRBJ1-2, the complete variable domain is EPEVTQTPSHQVTQMGQEVILRCVPISNHLYFYWYRQILGQKVEFLVSFYNNEISEKSEIFDDQFSVERPDGSNFTLKIRSTKLEDSAMYFCASVLDRVNYGYTFGSGTRLTVV.

The chain recombines TRBV19 with TRBJ2-5, with 16 bases lining up with TRBD2. Germline CDR1 is LNHDA and CDR2 is SQIVND (reference sequence). J was trimmed by 3 bases and V by 11 bases; bases with no gene match: 3. The length of the CDR3 is 14 residues. The chain's CDR3 is CASGTSGREETQYF. The CDR3 DNA sequence: TGTGCCTCCGGGACTAGCGGGAGGGAAGAGACCCAGTACTTC.

This clone appeared many times. The J gene is TRBJ2-7, the V gene TRBV7-6; perhaps TRBD2 as D (6 bases). This CDR3 comprises 16 residues. Germline assignment: CDR1 SGHVS and CDR2 FNYEAQ. The V gene lost 1 base and the J gene lost 3 bases, with 16 bases spanning the gap. This CDR3 is CASSLGDGSGVYEQYF. CDR3 nucleotide sequence: TGTGCCAGCAGCTTAGGGGACGGTAGCGGTGTCTACGAGCAGTACTTC.

The chain recombines TRBV10-3 with TRBJ2-1; TRBD1 agrees at 9 bases. V lost 8 bases, J lost 1 base, and 3 bases stayed unmatched. The CDR3 contains 14 residues. Germline V CDR1 and CDR2: ENHRY, SYGVKD. This CDR3 is CAIQGTGSYNEQFF. CDR3 sequence (DNA): TGTGCCATCCAAGGGACAGGGTCCTACAATGAGCAGTTCTTC.

V and J are TRBV18 and TRBJ2-7; tentative D call: TRBD2 (5 bases). The CDR3 length is 16 residues. Germline-derived CDR1 and CDR2 are KGHSH and LQKENI. V was cut by 0 bases and J by 1 base, with 13 bases left in between. This CDR3 reads CASSPPTRGRSYEQYF. The CDR3 nucleotides read TGTGCCAGCTCACCACCAACTCGGGGAAGATCCTACGAGCAGTACTTC.

The V gene is TRBV3-1 (or the pseudogene TRBV3-2), the J gene TRBJ1-3; the match to TRBD1 covers 8 bases. CDR1 and CDR2 from the germline V gene are LGHDT and YNNKEL (reference sequence). The CDR3 runs to 16 residues. V trimming: 4 bases; J trimming: 2 bases; junction bases outside the gene matches: 7. The CDR3 loop is CASSPTGGEPGNTIYF. The CDR3 coding sequence is TGTGCCAGCAGCCCTACAGGGGGGGAGCCTGGAAACACCATATATTTT.

This clone was seen only a few times. The J gene is TRBJ1-5, the V gene TRBV19, with 10 nucleotides matching TRBD1. V was pared by 5 bases and J by 6 bases, with 10 bases of the junction left unmatched. CDR3 length: 16 residues. Germline V gene lookup returns CDR1 LNHDA and CDR2 SQIVND (reference sequence). DNA of the CDR3: TGTGCCAGTAGTGGTCTGACAGGGGGCCGTGGTCAGCCCCAGCATTTT. This gives the protein CASSGLTGGRGQPQHF.

The genes are TRBV4-1 and TRBJ1-1; 10 bases line up with TRBD1. Germline trimming cut 1 base from V and 0 bases from J; bases unmatched to any gene: 2. This CDR3 has 16 amino acids. Germline V gives CDR1 MGHRA, CDR2 YSYEKL. As DNA, the CDR3 is TGCGCCAGCAGCCAAGGAGACAGGGGGCTGAACACTGAAGCTTTCTTT. Its translation is CASSQGDRGLNTEAFF.

The chain employs TRBV5-1 and TRBJ2-1; the match to TRBD1 covers 10 bases. This CDR3 spans 14 amino acids. Per the germline V gene, CDR1 is SGHRS and CDR2 is YFSETQ. The V segment lost 0 bases and the J segment 6 bases; nucleotides outside the gene matches: 0. DNA of the CDR3: TGCGCCAGCAGCTTGGGGGACAGGGGCAATGAGCAGTTCTTC. Residues: CASSLGDRGNEQFF.

Only a few counts were recorded for this clone. V and J are TRBV19 and TRBJ1-2; 7 positions agree with TRBD1. This CDR3 region has 14 residues. The V segment lost 9 bases and the J segment 0 bases; nucleotides outside the gene matches: 7. Germline CDR1 LNHDA, CDR2 SQIVND (reference sequence). The CDR3, as DNA: TGTGCCAGCTGGGTGGGACAGTCTAACTATGGCTACACCTTC. Amino acids: CASWVGQSNYGYTF. Combining the CDR3 with reference TRBV19 and TRBJ1-2 gives the whole variable domain DGGITQSPKYLFRKEGQNVTLSCEQNLNHDAMYWYRQDPGQGLRLIYYSQIVNDFQKGDIAEGYSVSREKKESFPLTVTSAQKNPTAFYLCASWVGQSNYGYTFGSGTRLTVV.

V usage is TRBV5-5 and J usage is TRBJ2-7; D is ambiguous. V shed 2 bases and J shed 3 bases, with 6 bases lying between them. Germline V gene sequence: CDR1 SGHKS, CDR2 YYEKEE (reference sequence). The length of the CDR3 is 12 residues. This chain's CDR3 is CASSFFSYEQYF. In nucleotides, the CDR3 is TGTGCCAGCAGCTTTTTCAGCTACGAGCAGTACTTC.

The rearrangement uses TRBV3-1 (or the pseudogene TRBV3-2) and TRBJ2-3, with TRBD2 matching over 10 bases. Unmatched junction bases numbered 7, after V lost 2 bases and J lost 2 bases. CDR1 is LGHDT and CDR2 is YNNKEL in the germline V gene (reference sequence). The CDR3 runs 17 residues. The CDR3 spells CASSQNPLAGATDTQYF. CDR3 DNA: TGTGCCAGCAGCCAAAACCCCCTAGCGGGAGCCACAGATACGCAGTATTTT.

The chain carries TRBV6-5 and TRBJ2-1; 12 positions match TRBD2. The CDR3 sequence is 14 residues long. Germline CDR1 reads MNHEY; CDR2 reads SVGAGI. Trimming cost V 5 bases and J 7 bases; bases outside gene matches: 3. CDR3 in DNA: TGTGCCAGCAGTATCACTAGCGGGAGGAATGAGCAGTTCTTC. It translates to CASSITSGRNEQFF.

This chain connects TRBV12-5 to TRBJ1-2; D ambiguous. V gave up 9 bases and J gave up 8 bases, with 7 bases separating them. This CDR3 has 9 residues. Germline V gene sequence: CDR1 LGHNT, CDR2 FRNRAP. The CDR3 region is CASGGGYTF. DNA for the CDR3: TGTGCTAGCGGAGGGGGCTACACCTTC.

V gene TRBV21-1 combines with J gene TRBJ1-6; the D call TRBD1 from the table was never checked on the DNA. TRBV21-1 is a known pseudogene. The CDR3 runs 17 residues. CDR3 residues: CASSPENSQGNNSPLHF. The CDR3 bases are TGTGCCAGCAGCCCCGAGAACTCGCAGGGTAATAATTCACCCCTCCACTTT.

This CDR3 reads CASSPREPTYNEQFF. The CDR3 coding sequence is TGTGCCAGCAGCCCTCGGGAGCCGACCTACAATGAGCAGTTCTTC. The chain is built from TRBV3-1 (or the pseudogene TRBV3-2) and TRBJ2-1; D possibly corresponds to TRBD2 (6 bases). The germline gives CDR1 LGHDT, CDR2 YNNKEL (reference sequence). The ends were cut back, 4 bases at V and 2 bases at J, with 12 bases in the middle. The CDR3 has 15 residues.

This CDR3 reads CASSQDMNEAKLFF. CDR3 sequence (DNA): TGCGCCAGCAGCCAAGATATGAATGAAGCAAAACTGTTTTTT. This chain joins TRBV4-1 and TRBJ1-4; D uncertain. The CDR3 is 14 amino acids. Between the trimmed V and J ends, which lost 0 bases and 10 bases, there was a span of 12 bases. Germline-derived CDR1 and CDR2 are MGHRA and YSYEKL.

This clone has just a few counts. The chain is built from TRBV7-9 and TRBJ2-7; 11 positions agree with TRBD2. Germline CDR1 SEHNR, CDR2 FQNEAQ (reference sequence). V lost 2 bases to trimming and J lost 3 bases; unmatched junction nucleotides: 3. The CDR3 spans 15 residues. As DNA, the CDR3 is TGTGCCAGCAGCTTATTAGGGACTAGCGGCTACGAGCAGTACTTC. Translating gives CASSLLGTSGYEQYF. Complete variable domain (other parts from reference TRBV7-9 and TRBJ2-7): DTGVSQNPRHKITKRGQNVTFRCDPISEHNRLYWYRQTLGQGPEFLTYFQNEAQLEKSRLLSDRFSAERPKGSFSTLEIQRTEQGDSAMYLCASSLLGTSGYEQYFGPGTRLTVT.

On this clone: At one end the junction does not follow the germline gene, possibly because of a read error. The chain has TRBV6-5 and TRBJ2-1; TRBD1 might be the D (5 bases). Per the germline V gene, CDR1 is MNHEY and CDR2 is SVGAGI. The CDR3 loop spans 16 amino acids. The CDR3 sequence: CAGSYSQGVSYNEQFF. The CDR3 bases are TGTGCCGGCAGTTACTCGCAGGGTGTTTCCTACAATGAGCAGTTCTTC.

V usage is TRBV11-2 and J usage is TRBJ1-4; the D is unclear. CDR1 and CDR2 (germline): SGHAT, FQNNGV. The CDR3 extends over 17 amino acids. Deletions cut 2 bases from V and 0 bases from J, with 13 bases between. The CDR3 nucleotides are TGTGCCAGCAGCTTAACCCCCCGGGGTCCAACTAATGAAAAACTGTTTTTT. Its translation is CASSLTPRGPTNEKLFF.

V and J are TRBV5-1 and TRBJ2-1, with D perhaps TRBD2 (5 bases). Germline V CDR1 and CDR2: SGHRS, YFSETQ. There are 15 residues in the CDR3. V was shortened by 6 bases and J by 0 bases, with 13 bases between the two germline ends. CDR3 in amino acids: CASNIEGSSYNEQFF. Written as DNA, the CDR3 is TGCGCCAGCAATATCGAGGGTAGCTCCTACAATGAGCAGTTCTTC.

Only one count was recorded for this clone. This rearrangement joins TRBV19 to TRBJ2-7; a possible D gene is TRBD1 (6 bases). V was shortened by 5 bases and J by 1 base, with 15 bases between the two germline ends. Germline CDR1 LNHDA, CDR2 SQIVND (reference sequence). This CDR3 comprises 15 residues. The CDR3: CASSAPGQSSYEQYF. In DNA, the CDR3 is TGTGCCAGTAGTGCCCCGGGACAATCTTCCTACGAGCAGTACTTC.